Detailed here is one T cell receptor beta chain. Its antigen remains unidentified. The CDR3 is 14 residues long. Between the trimmed V and J ends, which lost 4 bases and 3 bases, there was a span of 12 bases. Germline CDR1 LGHNA, CDR2 YSLEER. The source of the sample is a study of cytomegalovirus exposure and HLA in healthy donors. Researchers ran the PCR with 60 Vbeta and 13 Jbeta primers. Libraries were prepared by immunoSEQ multiplex PCR; TCRdb keeps only in-frame clonotypes and omits some of them. The data show 90,000 to 130,000 clones, with just over 75% seen just once and around an eighth held by the top ten. Points from the study as a whole: Based on reports, TCR beta sequences accurately predicted HLA-A and HLA-B alleles for most subjects.

This chain connects TRBV4-3 to TRBJ1-2; D gene ambiguous. This clonotype was sampled from a man younger than 45 in good health and CMV-seropositive. Sequencing was done on a sample of PBMCs. CDR3 DNA: TGCGCCAGCAGCCCCGCATTTATAGACTATGGCTACACCTTC. It translates to CASSPAFIDYGYTF.